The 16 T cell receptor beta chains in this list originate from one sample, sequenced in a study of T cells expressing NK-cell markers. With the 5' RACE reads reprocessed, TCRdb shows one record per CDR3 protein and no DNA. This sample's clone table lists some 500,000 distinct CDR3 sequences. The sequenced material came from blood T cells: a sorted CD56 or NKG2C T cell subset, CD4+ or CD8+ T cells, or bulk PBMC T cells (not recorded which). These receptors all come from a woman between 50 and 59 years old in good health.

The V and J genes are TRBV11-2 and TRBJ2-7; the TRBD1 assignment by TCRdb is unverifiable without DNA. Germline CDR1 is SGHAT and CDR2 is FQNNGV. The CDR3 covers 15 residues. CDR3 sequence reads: CASSSLTGRRYEQYF.

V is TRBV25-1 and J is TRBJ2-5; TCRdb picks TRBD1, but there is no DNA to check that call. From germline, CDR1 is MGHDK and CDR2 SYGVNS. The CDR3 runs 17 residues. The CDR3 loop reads CASSARGPRRKQETQYF.

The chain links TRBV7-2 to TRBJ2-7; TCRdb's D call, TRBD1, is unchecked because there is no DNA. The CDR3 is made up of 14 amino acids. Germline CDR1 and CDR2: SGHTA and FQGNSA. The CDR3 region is CASSLGGQGNEQYF.

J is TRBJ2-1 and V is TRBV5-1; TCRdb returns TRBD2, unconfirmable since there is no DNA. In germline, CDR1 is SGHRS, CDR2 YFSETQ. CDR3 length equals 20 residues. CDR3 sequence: CASSFAIGGRAGGSYNEQFF.

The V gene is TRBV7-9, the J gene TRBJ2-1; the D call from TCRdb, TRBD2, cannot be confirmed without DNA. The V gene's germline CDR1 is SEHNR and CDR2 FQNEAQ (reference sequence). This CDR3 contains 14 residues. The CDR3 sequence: CASSFFGSFDEQFF.

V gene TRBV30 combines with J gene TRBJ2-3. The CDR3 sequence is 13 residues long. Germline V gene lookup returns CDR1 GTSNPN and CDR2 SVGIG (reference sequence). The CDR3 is CAWSVRSTDTQYF.

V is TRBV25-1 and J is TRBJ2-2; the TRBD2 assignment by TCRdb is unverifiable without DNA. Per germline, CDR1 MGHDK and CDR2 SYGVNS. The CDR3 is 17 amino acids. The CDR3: CASSESGNGRAGGELFF.

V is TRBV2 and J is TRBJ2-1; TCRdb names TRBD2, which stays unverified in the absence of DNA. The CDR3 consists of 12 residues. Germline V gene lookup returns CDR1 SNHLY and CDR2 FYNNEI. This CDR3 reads CASSPSGRLQFF.

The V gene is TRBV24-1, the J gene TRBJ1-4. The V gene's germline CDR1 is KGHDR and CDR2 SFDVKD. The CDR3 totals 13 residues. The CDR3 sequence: CATSDTPWGKLFF.

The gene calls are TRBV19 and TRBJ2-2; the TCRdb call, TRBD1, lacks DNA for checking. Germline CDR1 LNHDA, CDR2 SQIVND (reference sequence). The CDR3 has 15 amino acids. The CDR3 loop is CASSITGLNTGELFF.

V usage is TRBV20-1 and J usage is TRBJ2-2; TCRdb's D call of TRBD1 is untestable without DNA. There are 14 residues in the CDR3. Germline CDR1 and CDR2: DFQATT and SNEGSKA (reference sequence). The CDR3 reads CSAIRTGGLGELFF.

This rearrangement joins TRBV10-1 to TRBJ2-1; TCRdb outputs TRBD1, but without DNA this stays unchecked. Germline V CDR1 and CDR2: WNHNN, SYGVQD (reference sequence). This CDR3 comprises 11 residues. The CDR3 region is CASSDWGKQFF.

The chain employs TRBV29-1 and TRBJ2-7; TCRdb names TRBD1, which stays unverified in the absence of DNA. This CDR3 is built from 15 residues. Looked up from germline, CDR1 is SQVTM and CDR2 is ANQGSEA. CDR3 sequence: CSVEGAGLDPYEQYF.

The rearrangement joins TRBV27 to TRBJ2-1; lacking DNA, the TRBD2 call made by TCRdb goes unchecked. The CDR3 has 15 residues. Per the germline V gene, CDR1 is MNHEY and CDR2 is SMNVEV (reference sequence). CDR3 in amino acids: CASRYSGRVDNEQFF.

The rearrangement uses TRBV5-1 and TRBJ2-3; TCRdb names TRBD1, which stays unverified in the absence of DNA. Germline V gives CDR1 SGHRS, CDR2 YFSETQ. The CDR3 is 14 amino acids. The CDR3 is CAGDRDNPPDTQYF.

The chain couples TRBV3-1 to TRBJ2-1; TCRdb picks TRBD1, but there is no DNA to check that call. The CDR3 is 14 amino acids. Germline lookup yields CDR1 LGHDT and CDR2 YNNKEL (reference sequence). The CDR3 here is CASRPGVGYNEQFF.